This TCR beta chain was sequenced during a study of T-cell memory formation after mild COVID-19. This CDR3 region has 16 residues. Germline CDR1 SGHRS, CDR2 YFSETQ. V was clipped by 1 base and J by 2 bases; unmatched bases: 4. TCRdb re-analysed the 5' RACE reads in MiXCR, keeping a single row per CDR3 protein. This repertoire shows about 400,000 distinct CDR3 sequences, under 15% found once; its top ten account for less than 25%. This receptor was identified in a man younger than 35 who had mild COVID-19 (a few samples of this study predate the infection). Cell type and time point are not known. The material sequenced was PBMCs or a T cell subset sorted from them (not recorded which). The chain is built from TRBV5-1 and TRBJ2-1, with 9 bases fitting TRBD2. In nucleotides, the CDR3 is TGCGCCAGCAGCTTGCTAGCGGGGACGGCCTACAATGAGCAGTTCTTC. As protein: CASSLLAGTAYNEQFF. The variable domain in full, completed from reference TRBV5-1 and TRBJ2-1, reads KAGVTQTPRYLIKTRGQQVTLSCSPISGHRSVSWYQQTPGQGLQFLFEYFSETQRNKGNFPGRFSGRQFSNSRSEMNVSTLELGDSALYLCASSLLAGTAYNEQFFGPGTRLTVL.